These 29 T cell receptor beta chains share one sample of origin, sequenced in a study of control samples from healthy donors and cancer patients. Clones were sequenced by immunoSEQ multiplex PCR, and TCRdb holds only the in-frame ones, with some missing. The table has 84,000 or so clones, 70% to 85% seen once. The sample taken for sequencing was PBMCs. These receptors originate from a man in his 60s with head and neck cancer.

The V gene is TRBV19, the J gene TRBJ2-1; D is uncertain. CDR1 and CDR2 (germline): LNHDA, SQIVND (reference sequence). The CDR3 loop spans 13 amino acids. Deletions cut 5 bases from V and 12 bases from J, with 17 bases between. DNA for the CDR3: TGTGCCAGTAGTTTGTCAGGCATCATAAGGCAGTTCTTC. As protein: CASSLSGIIRQFF. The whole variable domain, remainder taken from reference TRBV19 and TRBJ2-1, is DGGITQSPKYLFRKEGQNVTLSCEQNLNHDAMYWYRQDPGQGLRLIYYSQIVNDFQKGDIAEGYSVSREKKESFPLTVTSAQKNPTAFYLCASSLSGIIRQFFGPGTRLTVL.

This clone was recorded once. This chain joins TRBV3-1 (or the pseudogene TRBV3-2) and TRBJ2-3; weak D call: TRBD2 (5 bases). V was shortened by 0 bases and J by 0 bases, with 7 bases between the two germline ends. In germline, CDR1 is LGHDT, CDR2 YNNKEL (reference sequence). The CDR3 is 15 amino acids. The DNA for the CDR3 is TGTGCCAGCAGCCAAGACCTAGCTAGCACAGATACGCAGTATTTT. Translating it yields CASSQDLASTDTQYF.

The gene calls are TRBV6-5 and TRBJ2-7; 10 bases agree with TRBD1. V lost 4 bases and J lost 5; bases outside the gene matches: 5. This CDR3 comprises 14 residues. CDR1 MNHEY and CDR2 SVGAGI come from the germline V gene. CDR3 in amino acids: CASSFLDRGDEQYF. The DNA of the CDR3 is TGTGCCAGCAGTTTCCTGGACAGGGGGGACGAGCAGTACTTC.

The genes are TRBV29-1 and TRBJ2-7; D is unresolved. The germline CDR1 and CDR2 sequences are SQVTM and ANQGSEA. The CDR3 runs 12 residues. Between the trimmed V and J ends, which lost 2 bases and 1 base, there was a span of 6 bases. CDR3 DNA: TGCAGCGTTGAATCCGGATCCTACGAGCAGTACTTC. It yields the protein CSVESGSYEQYF.

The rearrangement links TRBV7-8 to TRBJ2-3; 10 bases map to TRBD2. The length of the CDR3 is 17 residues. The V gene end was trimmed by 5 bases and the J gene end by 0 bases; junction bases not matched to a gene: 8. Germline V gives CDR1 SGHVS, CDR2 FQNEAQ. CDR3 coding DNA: TGTGCCAGCAGCCGTCAAGCGGGAGGGTCTAGCACAGATACGCAGTATTTT. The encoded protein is CASSRQAGGSSTDTQYF.

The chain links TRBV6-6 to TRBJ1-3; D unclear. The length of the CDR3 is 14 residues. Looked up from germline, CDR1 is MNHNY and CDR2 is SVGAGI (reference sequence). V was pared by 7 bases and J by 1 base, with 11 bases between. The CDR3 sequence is CASNSLGSGNTIYF. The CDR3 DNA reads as TGTGCCAGCAACTCCCTGGGGTCTGGAAACACCATATATTTT.

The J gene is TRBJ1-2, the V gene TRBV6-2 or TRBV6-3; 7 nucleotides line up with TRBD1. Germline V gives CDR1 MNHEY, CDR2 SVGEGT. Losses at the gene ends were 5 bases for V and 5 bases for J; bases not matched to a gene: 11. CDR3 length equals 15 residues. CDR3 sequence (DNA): TGTGCCAGCAGTCGACAGGGAGCAGGGGCTTATGGCTACACCTTC. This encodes CASSRQGAGAYGYTF.

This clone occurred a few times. For the CDR3, the DNA is TGCGCCAGCAGTTCAGGTCAAAGGGACGAGCAGTACTTC. This codes for CASSSGQRDEQYF. The chain joins TRBV5-1 to TRBJ2-7; D remains unclear. The germline gives CDR1 SGHRS, CDR2 YFSETQ. V lost 5 bases to trimming and J lost 5 bases, with 14 bases between them. The CDR3 has 13 residues.

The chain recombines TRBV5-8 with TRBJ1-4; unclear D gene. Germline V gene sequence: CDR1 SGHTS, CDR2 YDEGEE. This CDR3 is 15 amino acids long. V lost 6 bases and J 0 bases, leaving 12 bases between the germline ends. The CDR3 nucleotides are TGTGCCAGCAACTCCCAATCCTCAACTAATGAAAAACTGTTTTTT. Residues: CASNSQSSTNEKLFF.

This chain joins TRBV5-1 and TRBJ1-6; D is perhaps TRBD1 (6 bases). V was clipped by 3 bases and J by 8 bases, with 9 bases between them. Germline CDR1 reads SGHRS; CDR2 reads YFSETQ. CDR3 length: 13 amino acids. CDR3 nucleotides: TGCGCCAGCAGCTCTCGACAGGATTCACCCCTCCACTTT. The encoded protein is CASSSRQDSPLHF. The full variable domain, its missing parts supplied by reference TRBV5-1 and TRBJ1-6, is KAGVTQTPRYLIKTRGQQVTLSCSPISGHRSVSWYQQTPGQGLQFLFEYFSETQRNKGNFPGRFSGRQFSNSRSEMNVSTLELGDSALYLCASSSRQDSPLHFGNGTRLTVT.

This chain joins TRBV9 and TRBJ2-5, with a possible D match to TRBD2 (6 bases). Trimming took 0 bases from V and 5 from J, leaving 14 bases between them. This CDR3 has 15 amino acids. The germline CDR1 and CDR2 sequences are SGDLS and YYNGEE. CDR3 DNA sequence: TGTGCCAGCAGCGTAGCCCCCACTAGCCGGGAGACCCAGTACTTC. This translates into CASSVAPTSRETQYF. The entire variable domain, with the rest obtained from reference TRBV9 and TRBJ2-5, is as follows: DSGVTQTPKHLITATGQRVTLRCSPRSGDLSVYWYQQSLDQGLQFLIQYYNGEERAKGNILERFSAQQFPDLHSELNLSSLELGDSALYFCASSVAPTSRETQYFGPGTRLLVL.

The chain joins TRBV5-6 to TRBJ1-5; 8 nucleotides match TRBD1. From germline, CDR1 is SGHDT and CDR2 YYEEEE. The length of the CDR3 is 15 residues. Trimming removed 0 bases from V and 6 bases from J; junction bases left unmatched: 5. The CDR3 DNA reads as TGTGCCAGCAGCTTGGGCGCAGGGGGCAGTCAGCCCCAGCATTTT. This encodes CASSLGAGGSQPQHF. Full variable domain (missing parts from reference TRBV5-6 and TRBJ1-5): DAGVTQSPTHLIKTRGQQVTLRCSPKSGHDTVSWYQQALGQGPQFIFQYYEEEERQRGNFPDRFSGHQFPNYSSELNVNALLLGDSALYLCASSLGAGGSQPQHFGDGTRLSIL.

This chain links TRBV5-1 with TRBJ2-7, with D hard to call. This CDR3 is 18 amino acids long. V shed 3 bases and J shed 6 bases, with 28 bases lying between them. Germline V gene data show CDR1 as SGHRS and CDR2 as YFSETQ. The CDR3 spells CASSWKPWLDTSYGEQYF. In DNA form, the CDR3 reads TGCGCCAGCAGCTGGAAACCATGGCTTGACACCTCCTACGGCGAGCAGTACTTC.

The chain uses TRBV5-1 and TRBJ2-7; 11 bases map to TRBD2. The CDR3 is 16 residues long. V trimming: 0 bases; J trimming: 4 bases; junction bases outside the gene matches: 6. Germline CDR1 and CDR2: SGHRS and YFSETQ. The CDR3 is CASSLGTSGRLYEQYF. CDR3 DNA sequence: TGCGCCAGCAGCTTGGGTACTAGCGGGAGACTTTACGAGCAGTACTTC.

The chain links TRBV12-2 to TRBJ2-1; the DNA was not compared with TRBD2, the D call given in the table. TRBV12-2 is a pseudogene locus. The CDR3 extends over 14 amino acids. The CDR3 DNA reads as TGTGCAAGTCGCCCAACACAATGGAGGTCAGAGCAGTTCTTC. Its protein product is CASRPTQWRSEQFF.

The CDR3 DNA sequence: TGTGCCAGCAGCACAACTAGCGGGGAAACTTACGAGCAGTACTTC. Its translation: CASSTTSGETYEQYF. The gene calls are TRBV7-9 and TRBJ2-7, with 10 bases matching TRBD2. The CDR3 has 15 residues. Germline values: CDR1 SEHNR, CDR2 FQNEAQ (reference sequence). V dropped 5 bases and J dropped 4; count of bases not matched to a gene: 8.

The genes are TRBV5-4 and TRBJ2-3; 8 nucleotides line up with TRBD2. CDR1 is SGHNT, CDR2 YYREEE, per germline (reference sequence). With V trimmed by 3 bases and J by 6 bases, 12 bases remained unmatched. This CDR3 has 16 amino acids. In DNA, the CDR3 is TGTGCCAGCAGCTCGGACGGGGGGGACAATATCGATACGCAGTATTTT. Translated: CASSSDGGDNIDTQYF.

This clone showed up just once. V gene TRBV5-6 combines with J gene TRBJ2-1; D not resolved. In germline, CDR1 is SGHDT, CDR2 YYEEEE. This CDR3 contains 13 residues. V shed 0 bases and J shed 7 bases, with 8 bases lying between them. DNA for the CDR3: TGTGCCAGCAGCTTGGTTCCCGGGAATGAGCAGTTCTTC. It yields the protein CASSLVPGNEQFF.

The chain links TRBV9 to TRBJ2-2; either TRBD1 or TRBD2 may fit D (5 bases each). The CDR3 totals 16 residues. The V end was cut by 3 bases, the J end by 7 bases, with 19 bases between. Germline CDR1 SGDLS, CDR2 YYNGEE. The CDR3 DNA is TGTGCCAGCAGCGACCCGGGACGCCAGCCGGGCGGGGAGCTGTTTTTT. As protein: CASSDPGRQPGGELFF.

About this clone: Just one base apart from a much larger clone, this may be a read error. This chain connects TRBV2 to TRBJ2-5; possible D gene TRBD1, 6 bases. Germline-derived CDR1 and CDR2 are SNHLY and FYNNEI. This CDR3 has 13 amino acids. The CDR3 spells CVSSERGFETQYF. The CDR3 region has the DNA TGTGTCAGCAGTGAAAGGGGGTTCGAGACCCAGTACTTC.

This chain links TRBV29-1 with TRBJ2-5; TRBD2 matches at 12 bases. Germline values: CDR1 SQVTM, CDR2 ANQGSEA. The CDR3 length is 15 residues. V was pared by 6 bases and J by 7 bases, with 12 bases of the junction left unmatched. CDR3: CSVGRLAGAMGTQYF. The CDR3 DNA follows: TGCAGCGTCGGACGACTAGCGGGAGCGATGGGGACCCAGTACTTC. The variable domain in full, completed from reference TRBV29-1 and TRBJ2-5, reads SAVISQKPSRDICQRGTSLTIQCQVDSQVTMMFWYRQQPGQSLTLIATANQGSEATYESGFVIDKFPISRPNLTFSTLTVSNMSPEDSSIYLCSVGRLAGAMGTQYFGPGTRLLVL.

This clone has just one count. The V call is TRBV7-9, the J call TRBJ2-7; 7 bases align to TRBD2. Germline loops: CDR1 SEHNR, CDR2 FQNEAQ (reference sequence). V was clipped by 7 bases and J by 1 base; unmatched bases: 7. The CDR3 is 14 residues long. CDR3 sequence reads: CASNLGRGSYEQYF. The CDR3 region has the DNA TGTGCCAGCAACTTGGGGAGGGGTTCCTACGAGCAGTACTTC.

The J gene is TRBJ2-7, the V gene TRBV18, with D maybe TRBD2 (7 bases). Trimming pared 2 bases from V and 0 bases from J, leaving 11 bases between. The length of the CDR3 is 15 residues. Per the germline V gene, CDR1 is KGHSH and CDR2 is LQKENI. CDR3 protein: CASSPAGAPSYEQYF. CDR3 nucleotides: TGTGCCAGCTCACCAGCGGGGGCCCCCTCCTACGAGCAGTACTTC.

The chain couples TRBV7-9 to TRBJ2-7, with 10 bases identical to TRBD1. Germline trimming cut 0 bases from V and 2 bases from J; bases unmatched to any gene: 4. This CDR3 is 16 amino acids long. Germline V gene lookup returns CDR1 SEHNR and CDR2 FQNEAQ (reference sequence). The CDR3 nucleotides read TGTGCCAGCAGCTTAGCTCGGGGACAGGGGACCTACGAGCAGTACTTC. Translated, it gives CASSLARGQGTYEQYF.

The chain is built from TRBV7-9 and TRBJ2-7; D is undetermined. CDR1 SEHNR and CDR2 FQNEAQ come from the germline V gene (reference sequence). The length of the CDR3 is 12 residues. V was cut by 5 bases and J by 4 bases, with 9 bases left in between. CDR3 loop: CASSRSAYEQYF. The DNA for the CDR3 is TGTGCCAGCAGCCGAAGCGCGTACGAGCAGTACTTC. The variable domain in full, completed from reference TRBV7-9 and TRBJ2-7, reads DTGVSQNPRHKITKRGQNVTFRCDPISEHNRLYWYRQTLGQGPEFLTYFQNEAQLEKSRLLSDRFSAERPKGSFSTLEIQRTEQGDSAMYLCASSRSAYEQYFGPGTRLTVT.

DNA of the CDR3: TGTGCCAGCAGTTACGGTGACCGGGACAGCTCCTACGAGCAGTACTTC. Translation: CASSYGDRDSSYEQYF. This chain joins TRBV6-5 and TRBJ2-7; 7 bases map to TRBD1. Germline values: CDR1 MNHEY, CDR2 SVGAGI. The length of the CDR3 is 16 residues. V was clipped by 2 bases and J by 0 bases; unmatched bases: 7.

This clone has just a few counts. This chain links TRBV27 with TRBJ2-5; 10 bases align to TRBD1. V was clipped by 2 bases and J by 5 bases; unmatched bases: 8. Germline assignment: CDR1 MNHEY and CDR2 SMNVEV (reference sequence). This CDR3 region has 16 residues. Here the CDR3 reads CASSLLGTGVMETQYF. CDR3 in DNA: TGTGCCAGCAGTTTACTGGGGACAGGGGTGATGGAGACCCAGTACTTC.

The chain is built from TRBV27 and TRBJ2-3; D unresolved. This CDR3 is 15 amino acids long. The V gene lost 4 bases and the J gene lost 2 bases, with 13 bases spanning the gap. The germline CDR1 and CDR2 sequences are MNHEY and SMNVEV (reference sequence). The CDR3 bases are TGTGCCAGCAGTTCCCGACGGAAGACCACAGATACGCAGTATTTT. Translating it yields CASSSRRKTTDTQYF.

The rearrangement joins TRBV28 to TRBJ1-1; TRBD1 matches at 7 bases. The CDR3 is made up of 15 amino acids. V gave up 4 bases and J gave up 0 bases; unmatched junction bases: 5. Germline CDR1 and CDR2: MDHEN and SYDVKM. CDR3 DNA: TGTGCCAGCAGTTACCGGGACAGAGTGAACACTGAAGCTTTCTTT. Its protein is CASSYRDRVNTEAFF.